Shown below are 12 T cell receptor beta chains from a single sample sequenced in a study of control samples from healthy donors and cancer patients. Repertoires were generated with immunoSEQ multiplex PCR, while TCRdb's copy carries only in-frame clones and drops some. The sample lists over 100,000 clones, approximately 90% occurring once. The sequencing sample was made of blood. These TCRs come from a man aged 50 to 60 in good health.

The chain links TRBV2 to TRBJ2-5; 12 bases map to TRBD2. Per the germline V gene, CDR1 is SNHLY and CDR2 is FYNNEI. V lost 7 bases to trimming and J lost 6 bases; unmatched junction nucleotides: 9. This CDR3 comprises 15 residues. The CDR3 DNA reads TGTGCCAGCACTAGCGGGGGGGGATACGTAAAGACCCAGTACTTC. Translation: CASTSGGGYVKTQYF.

The genes are TRBV7-9 and TRBJ2-3; no clear D gene. The V gene's germline CDR1 is SEHNR and CDR2 FQNEAQ (reference sequence). The V gene lost 2 bases and the J gene lost 1 base, with 13 bases spanning the gap. The CDR3 spans 16 residues. CDR3 region: CASSLISGQGTDTQYF. CDR3 coding DNA: TGTGCCAGCAGCTTAATTTCTGGGCAGGGCACAGATACGCAGTATTTT.

To note about this clone: The germline gene is not matched at one end of the junction; a read error may be the cause. The V gene is TRBV7-7, the J gene TRBJ2-1; 8 nucleotides line up with TRBD2. Germline assignment: CDR1 SSHAT and CDR2 FNYEAQ (reference sequence). The CDR3 totals 17 residues. CDR3 protein: CASSLAPPQRGTDEQFF. The CDR3 DNA follows: TGTGCTAGCAGCTTAGCCCCCCCACAGCGGGGGACGGATGAGCAGTTCTTC. Drawing the rest from reference TRBV7-7 and TRBJ2-1, the complete variable domain is GAGVSQSPRYKVTKRGQDVTLRCDPISSHATLYWYQQALGQGPEFLTYFNYEAQPDKSGLPSDRFSAERPEGSISTLTIQRTEQRDSAMYRCASSLAPPQRGTDEQFFGPGTRLTVL.

This sequence joins TRBV5-4 and TRBJ2-7, with D hard to call. This CDR3 spans 13 amino acids. The V end lost 0 bases, the J end lost 2 bases, and 6 bases lay between the germline ends. CDR1 and CDR2 (germline): SGHNT, YYREEE (reference sequence). The CDR3 spells CASSLGAPYEQYF. The CDR3 bases are TGTGCCAGCAGCTTGGGTGCCCCCTACGAGCAGTACTTC.

This sequence joins TRBV5-1 and TRBJ2-6; D gene unclear. Germline V gene data show CDR1 as SGHRS and CDR2 as YFSETQ. The length of the CDR3 is 14 residues. V was clipped by 5 bases and J by 4 bases, with 10 bases between them. Written as DNA, the CDR3 is TGCGCCAGCAGGATGTCTTCGGGGGCCAACGTCCTGACTTTC. Translated: CASRMSSGANVLTF.

The chain couples TRBV7-3 to TRBJ2-1, with TRBD2 identical over 7 bases. The CDR3 spans 13 residues. Germline assignment: CDR1 SGHTA and CDR2 FQGTGA. V dropped 4 bases and J dropped 8; count of bases not matched to a gene: 5. DNA of the CDR3: TGTGCCAGCAGCTCCGAGGGAGGGTATGAGCAGTTCTTC. This sequence encodes CASSSEGGYEQFF.

This chain joins TRBV7-9 and TRBJ1-1, with D perhaps TRBD1 (5 bases). V dropped 5 bases and J dropped 1 base, with 11 bases sitting between them. Germline CDR1 and CDR2: SEHNR and FQNEAQ (reference sequence). This CDR3 spans 14 amino acids. CDR3 sequence (DNA): TGTGCCAGCAGCCCAGGACAAGAGAACACTGAAGCTTTCTTT. Amino acids: CASSPGQENTEAFF.

This clone was counted between two and nine times. The chain has TRBV7-3 and TRBJ2-2; a weak D match, TRBD2 (5 bases). CDR3 length: 14 amino acids. Trimming took off 5 bases at V and 4 bases at J, with 11 bases between the two ends. Germline V gene sequence: CDR1 SGHTA, CDR2 FQGTGA. CDR3 sequence reads: CASSPGVGTGELFF. The CDR3 DNA reads TGTGCCAGCAGCCCCGGGGTCGGCACCGGGGAGCTGTTTTTT.

Here the CDR3 DNA reads TGCGCCAGCAGCCAAGATCATAGGGGGGGCCGACAAGAGACCCAGTACTTC. It is translated as CASSQDHRGGRQETQYF. The chain carries TRBV4-1 and TRBJ2-5; the D gene is possibly TRBD2 (7 bases). This CDR3 is 17 amino acids long. Trimming took off 0 bases at V and 2 bases at J, with 16 bases between the two ends. Germline V gene sequence: CDR1 MGHRA, CDR2 YSYEKL.

The rearrangement uses TRBV10-3 and TRBJ1-5, with a tentative D call TRBD1 (5 bases). Germline assignment: CDR1 ENHRY and CDR2 SYGVKD. The V end lost 4 bases, the J end lost 2 bases, and 15 bases lay between the germline ends. The CDR3 sequence is 16 residues long. CDR3 sequence reads: CAISGGRVDGNQPQHF. In DNA form, the CDR3 reads TGTGCCATCAGTGGGGGCAGGGTGGATGGCAATCAGCCCCAGCATTTT.

The V and J genes are TRBV7-9 and TRBJ1-6; D is perhaps TRBD1 (5 bases). Trimming shortened V by 8 bases and J by 8 bases, and 13 bases separated the two germline ends. CDR1 is SEHNR, CDR2 FQNEAQ, per germline (reference sequence). The length of the CDR3 is 13 residues. This CDR3 reads CASDTQGYSPLHF. The CDR3 bases are TGTGCCAGCGACACCCAGGGATATTCACCCCTCCACTTT.

V is TRBV29-1 and J is TRBJ1-1, with D hard to call. Germline V CDR1 and CDR2: SQVTM, ANQGSEA. V was clipped by 4 bases and J by 6 bases, with 15 bases between them. The CDR3 contains 13 residues. CDR3 residues: CSVVRESGAEAFF. The CDR3 bases are TGCAGCGTTGTTAGGGAATCTGGGGCTGAAGCTTTCTTT.